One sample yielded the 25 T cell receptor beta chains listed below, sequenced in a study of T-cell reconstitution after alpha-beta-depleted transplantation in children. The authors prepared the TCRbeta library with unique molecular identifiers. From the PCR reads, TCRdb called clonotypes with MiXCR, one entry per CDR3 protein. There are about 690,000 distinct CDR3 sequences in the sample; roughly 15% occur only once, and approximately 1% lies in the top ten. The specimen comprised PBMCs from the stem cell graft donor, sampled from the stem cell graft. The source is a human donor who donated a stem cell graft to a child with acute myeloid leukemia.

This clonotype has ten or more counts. The CDR3 sequence is CASSYGSGSYNEQFF. The CDR3 region has the DNA TGTGCCAGCAGTTACGGTAGCGGATCCTACAATGAGCAGTTCTTC. The genes are TRBV6-5 and TRBJ2-1, with D possibly TRBD2 on 6 matching bases. Germline CDR1 reads MNHEY; CDR2 reads SVGAGI. There are 15 residues in the CDR3. Trimming shortened V by 2 bases and J by 1 base, and 9 bases separated the two germline ends.

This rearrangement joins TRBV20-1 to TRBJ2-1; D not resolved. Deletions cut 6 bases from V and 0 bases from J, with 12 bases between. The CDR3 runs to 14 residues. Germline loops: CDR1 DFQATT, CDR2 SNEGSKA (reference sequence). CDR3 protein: CSAPDVPSYNEQFF. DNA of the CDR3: TGCAGTGCCCCGGACGTACCCTCCTACAATGAGCAGTTCTTC.

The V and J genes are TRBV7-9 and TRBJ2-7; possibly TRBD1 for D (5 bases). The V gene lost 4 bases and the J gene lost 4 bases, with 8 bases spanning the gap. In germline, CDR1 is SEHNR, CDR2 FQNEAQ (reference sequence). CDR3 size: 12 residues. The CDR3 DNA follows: TGTGCCAGCAGCTCGCAGGGTTACGAGCAGTACGTC. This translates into CASSSQGYEQYV.

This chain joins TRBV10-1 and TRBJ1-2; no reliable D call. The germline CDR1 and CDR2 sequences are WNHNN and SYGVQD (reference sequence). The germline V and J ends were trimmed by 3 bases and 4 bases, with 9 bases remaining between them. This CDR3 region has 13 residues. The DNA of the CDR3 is TGCGCCAGCAGTGAAGGGCCGGTCTATGGCTACACCTTC. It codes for CASSEGPVYGYTF.

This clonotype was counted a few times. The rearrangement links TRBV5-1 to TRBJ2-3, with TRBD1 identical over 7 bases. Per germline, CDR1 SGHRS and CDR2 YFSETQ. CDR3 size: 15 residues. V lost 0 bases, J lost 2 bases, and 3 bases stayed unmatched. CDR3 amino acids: CASSLGDSTTDTQYF. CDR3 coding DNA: TGCGCCAGCAGCTTGGGGGACAGCACCACAGATACGCAGTATTTT.

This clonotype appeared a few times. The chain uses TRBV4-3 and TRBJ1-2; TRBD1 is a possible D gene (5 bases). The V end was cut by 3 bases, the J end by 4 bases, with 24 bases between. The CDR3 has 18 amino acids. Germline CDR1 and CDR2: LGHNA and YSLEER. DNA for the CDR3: TGCGCCAGCAGCCAGGGGGGAGACAACCGGGACCCGGCCTATGGCTACACCTTC. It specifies CASSQGGDNRDPAYGYTF.

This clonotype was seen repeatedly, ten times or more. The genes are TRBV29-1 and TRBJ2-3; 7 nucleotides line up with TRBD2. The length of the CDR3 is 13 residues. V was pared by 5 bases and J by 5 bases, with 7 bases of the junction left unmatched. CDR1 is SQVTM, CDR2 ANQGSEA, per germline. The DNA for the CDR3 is TGCAGCGTTCCGGGAGGCGGGGTAGATACGCAGTATTTT. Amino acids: CSVPGGGVDTQYF.

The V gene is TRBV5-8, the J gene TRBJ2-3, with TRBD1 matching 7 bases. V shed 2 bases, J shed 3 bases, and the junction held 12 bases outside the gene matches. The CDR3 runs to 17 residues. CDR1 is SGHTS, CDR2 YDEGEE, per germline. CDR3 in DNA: TGTGCCAGCAGCTTCGACCGGGACAGATCCGTTACAGATACGCAGTATTTT. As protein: CASSFDRDRSVTDTQYF.

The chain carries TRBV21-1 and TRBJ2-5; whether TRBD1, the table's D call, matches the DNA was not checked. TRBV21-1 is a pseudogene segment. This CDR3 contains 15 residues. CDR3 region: CASSKSGQGQETQYF. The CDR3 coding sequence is TGTGCCAGCAGCAAATCCGGACAGGGCCAAGAGACCCAGTACTTC.

As DNA, the CDR3 is TGCAGTGCTAGAAAGCGGGGGGCTGGCGGGGAGCTGTTTTTT. Its translation: CSARKRGAGGELFF. The gene calls are TRBV20-1 and TRBJ2-2, with TRBD2 matching 9 bases. The CDR3 has 14 residues. J lost 7 bases, V lost 2 bases, and 5 bases had no gene match. The V gene's germline CDR1 is DFQATT and CDR2 SNEGSKA (reference sequence).

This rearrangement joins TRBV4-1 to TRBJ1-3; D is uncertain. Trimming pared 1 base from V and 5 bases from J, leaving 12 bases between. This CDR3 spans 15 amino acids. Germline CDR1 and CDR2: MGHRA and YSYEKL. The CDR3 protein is CASSQVAPVRNTIYF. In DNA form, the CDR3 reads TGCGCCAGCAGCCAAGTGGCGCCCGTACGAAACACCATATATTTT.

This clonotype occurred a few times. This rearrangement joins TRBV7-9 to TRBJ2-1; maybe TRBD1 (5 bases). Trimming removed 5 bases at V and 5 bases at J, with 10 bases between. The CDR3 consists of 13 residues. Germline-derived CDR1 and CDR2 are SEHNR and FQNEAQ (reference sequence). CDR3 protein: CASSDRQNNEQFF. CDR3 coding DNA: TGTGCCAGCAGCGACAGACAGAACAATGAGCAGTTCTTC. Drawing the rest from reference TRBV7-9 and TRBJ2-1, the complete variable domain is DTGVSQNPRHKITKRGQNVTFRCDPISEHNRLYWYRQTLGQGPEFLTYFQNEAQLEKSRLLSDRFSAERPKGSFSTLEIQRTEQGDSAMYLCASSDRQNNEQFFGPGTRLTVL.

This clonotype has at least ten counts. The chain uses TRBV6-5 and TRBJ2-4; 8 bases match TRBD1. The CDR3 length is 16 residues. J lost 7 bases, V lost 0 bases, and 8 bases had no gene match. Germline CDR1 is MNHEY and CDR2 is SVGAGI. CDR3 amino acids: CASSYSRRTGRNIQYF. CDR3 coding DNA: TGTGCCAGCAGTTACTCGAGACGGACAGGGCGCAACATTCAGTACTTC.

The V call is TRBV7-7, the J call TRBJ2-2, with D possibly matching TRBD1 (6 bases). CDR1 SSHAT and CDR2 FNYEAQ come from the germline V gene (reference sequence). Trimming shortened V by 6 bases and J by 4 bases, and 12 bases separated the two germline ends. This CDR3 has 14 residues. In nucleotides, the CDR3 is TGTGCCAGCAGAGGGGGAGCGCTCACCGGGGAGCTGTTTTTT. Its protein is CASRGGALTGELFF.

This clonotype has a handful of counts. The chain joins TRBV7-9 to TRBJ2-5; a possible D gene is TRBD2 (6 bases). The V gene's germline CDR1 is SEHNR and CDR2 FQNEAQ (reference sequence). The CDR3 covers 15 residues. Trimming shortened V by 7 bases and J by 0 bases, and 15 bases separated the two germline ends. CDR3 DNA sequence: TGTGCCAGCACCCCCGGCAGGACTAACCAAGAGACCCAGTACTTC. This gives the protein CASTPGRTNQETQYF.

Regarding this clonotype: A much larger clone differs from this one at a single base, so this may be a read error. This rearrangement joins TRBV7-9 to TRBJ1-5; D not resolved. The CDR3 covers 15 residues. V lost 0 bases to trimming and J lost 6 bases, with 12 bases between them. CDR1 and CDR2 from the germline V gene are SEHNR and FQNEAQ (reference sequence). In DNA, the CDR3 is TGTGCCAGCAGCTTAGCGCTTCCGGGAGTTCAGCCCCAGCATTTT. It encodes CASSLALPGVQPQHF.

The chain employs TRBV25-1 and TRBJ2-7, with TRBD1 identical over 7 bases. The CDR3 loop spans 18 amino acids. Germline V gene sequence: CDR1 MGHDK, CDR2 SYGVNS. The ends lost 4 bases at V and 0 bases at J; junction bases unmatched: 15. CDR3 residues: CASSGSWGTATYSYEQYF. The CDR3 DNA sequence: TGTGCCAGCAGTGGATCCTGGGGGACAGCCACGTACTCCTACGAGCAGTACTTC.

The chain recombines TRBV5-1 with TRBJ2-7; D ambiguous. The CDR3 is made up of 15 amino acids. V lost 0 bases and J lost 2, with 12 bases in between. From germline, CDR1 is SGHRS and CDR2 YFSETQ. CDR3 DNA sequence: TGCGCCAGCAGCTTGGGCCCAGGATTTACCTACGAGCAGTACTTC. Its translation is CASSLGPGFTYEQYF.

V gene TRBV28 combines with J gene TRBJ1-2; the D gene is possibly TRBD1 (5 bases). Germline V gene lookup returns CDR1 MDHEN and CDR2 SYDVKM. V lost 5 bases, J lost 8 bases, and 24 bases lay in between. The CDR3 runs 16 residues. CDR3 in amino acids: CASSPPAGRAAQGYTF. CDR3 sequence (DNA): TGTGCCAGCAGTCCTCCGGCGGGCAGGGCCGCACAGGGCTACACCTTC.

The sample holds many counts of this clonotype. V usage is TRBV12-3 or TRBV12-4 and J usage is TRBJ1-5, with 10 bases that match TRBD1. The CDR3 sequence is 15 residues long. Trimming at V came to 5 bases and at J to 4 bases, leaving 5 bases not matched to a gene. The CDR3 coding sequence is TGTGCCAGCAGTACGACAGGGGGCACGAATCAGCCCCAGCATTTT. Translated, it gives CASSTTGGTNQPQHF.

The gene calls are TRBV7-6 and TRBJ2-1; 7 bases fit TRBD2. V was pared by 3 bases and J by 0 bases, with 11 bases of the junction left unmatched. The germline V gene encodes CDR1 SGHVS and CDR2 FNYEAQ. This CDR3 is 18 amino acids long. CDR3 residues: CASSFTHPGGSSYNEQFF. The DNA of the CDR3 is TGTGCCAGCAGCTTTACCCACCCGGGGGGAAGCTCCTACAATGAGCAGTTCTTC. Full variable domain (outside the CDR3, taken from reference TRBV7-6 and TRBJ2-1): GAGVSQSPRYKVTKRGQDVALRCDPISGHVSLYWYRQALGQGPEFLTYFNYEAQQDKSGLPNDRFSAERPEGSISTLTIQRTEQRDSAMYRCASSFTHPGGSSYNEQFFGPGTRLTVL.

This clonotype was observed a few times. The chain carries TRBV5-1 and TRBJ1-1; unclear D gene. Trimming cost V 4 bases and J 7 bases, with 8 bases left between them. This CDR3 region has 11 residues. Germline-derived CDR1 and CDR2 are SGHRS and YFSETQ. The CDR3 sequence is CASSTGVEAFF. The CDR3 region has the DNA TGCGCCAGCAGCACCGGGGTTGAAGCTTTCTTT.

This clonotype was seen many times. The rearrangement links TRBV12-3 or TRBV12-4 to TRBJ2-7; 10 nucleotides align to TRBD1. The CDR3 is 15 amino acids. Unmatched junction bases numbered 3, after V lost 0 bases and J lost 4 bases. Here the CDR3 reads CASSLAGTGDYEQYF. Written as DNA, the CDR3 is TGTGCCAGCAGTTTAGCGGGGACAGGGGATTACGAGCAGTACTTC.

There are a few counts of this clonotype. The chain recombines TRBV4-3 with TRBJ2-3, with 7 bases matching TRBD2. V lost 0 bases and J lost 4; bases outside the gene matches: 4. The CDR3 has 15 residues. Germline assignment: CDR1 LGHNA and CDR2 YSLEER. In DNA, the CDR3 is TGCGCCAGCAGCCAAGATGTGCTAGCGGCAGATACGCAGTATTTT. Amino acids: CASSQDVLAADTQYF.

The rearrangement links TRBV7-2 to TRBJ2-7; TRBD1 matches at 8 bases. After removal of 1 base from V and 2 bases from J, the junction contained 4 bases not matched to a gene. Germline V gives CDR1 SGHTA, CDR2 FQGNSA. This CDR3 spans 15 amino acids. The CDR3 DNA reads TGTGCCAGCAGCTTAGGGACAGGGTCCCCCTACGAGCAGTACTTC. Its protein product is CASSLGTGSPYEQYF.